This T cell receptor (beta chain) was documented in a study of blood T cells in healthy people across ages. A note on this clonotype: Its specificity is unknown. A much larger clonotype is one base distant, so this may be a read error.

Sample-barcoded 5' priming and a J-beta primer mix drove a second PCR of roughly 6 to 12 cycles. Template switching added a 12-random-nucleotide identifier to every cDNA molecule. TCRdb analysed the 5' RACE reads with MiXCR anew, one entry per CDR3 protein. This sample yields about 700,000 distinct CDR3 sequences, of which around 32% are seen a single time; 15% to 17% belongs to the top ten. With V trimmed by 3 bases and J by 11 bases, 14 bases remained unmatched. The CDR3 has 15 residues. CDR1 is SGHRS, CDR2 YFSETQ, per germline. The study, taken as a whole, reports: Among T cells, TCR beta diversity per million cells dropped roughly linearly as age rose.

Peripheral blood was drawn, 7.5 to 10 milliliters per donor. This chain joins TRBV5-1 and TRBJ2-5, with 9 bases identical to TRBD2. The TCR originated in a woman older than 75 in good health. The sample was blood. CDR3 nucleotides: TGCGCCAGCAGCTCCGGGACTAGCATCTACAATGAGCAGTACTTC. Amino acid sequence: CASSSGTSIYNEQYF.